The 19 T cell receptor beta chains below were found in one sample sequenced in a study of cytomegalovirus exposure and HLA in healthy donors. This PCR relied on a set of 60 Vbeta primers and 13 Jbeta primers. The method was immunoSEQ multiplex PCR; TCRdb's version includes in-frame clones alone and lacks a portion of them. The sample consists of about 130,000 clones, over 80% of them appearing once. The sequenced sample was PBMCs. The receptors come from a man aged 18 to 30 in good health and CMV-seropositive.

The chain links TRBV7-3 to TRBJ2-1; 11 bases are shared with TRBD1. V trimming: 4 bases; J trimming: 10 bases; junction bases outside the gene matches: 9. The CDR3 extends over 15 amino acids. The germline gives CDR1 SGHTA, CDR2 FQGTGA. The DNA for the CDR3 is TGTGCCAGCAGCTCGCCGGGACAGGGGGTATGGGAGCAGTTCTTC. Protein product: CASSSPGQGVWEQFF.

The rearrangement joins TRBV5-6 to TRBJ1-2; TRBD1 might be the D (5 bases). The CDR3 has 13 amino acids. Per germline, CDR1 SGHDT and CDR2 YYEEEE. The V end was cut by 2 bases, the J end by 7 bases, with 12 bases between. CDR3 coding DNA: TGTGCCAGCAGCTTCGGCGGGGCCGGTGGCTACACCTTC. Residues: CASSFGGAGGYTF. The variable domain in full, with the rest retrieved from reference TRBV5-6 and TRBJ1-2, is DAGVTQSPTHLIKTRGQQVTLRCSPKSGHDTVSWYQQALGQGPQFIFQYYEEEERQRGNFPDRFSGHQFPNYSSELNVNALLLGDSALYLCASSFGGAGGYTFGSGTRLTVV.

V and J are TRBV15 and TRBJ2-5; TRBD1 matches at 7 bases. Germline CDR1 reads LNHNV; CDR2 reads YYDKDF (reference sequence). The CDR3 spans 17 residues. Trimming at V came to 0 bases and at J to 6 bases, leaving 13 bases not matched to a gene. The DNA for the CDR3 is TGTGCCACCAGCAGAGATGAGGGGGCACCTACAAAGCAGACCCAGTACTTC. As protein: CATSRDEGAPTKQTQYF.

V is TRBV19 and J is TRBJ2-7; 8 bases are a match to TRBD2. The V gene end was trimmed by 4 bases and the J gene end by 5 bases; junction bases not matched to a gene: 10. The germline CDR1 and CDR2 sequences are LNHDA and SQIVND (reference sequence). The CDR3 is 15 residues long. CDR3 sequence (DNA): TGTGCCAGTAGTAGGTCGGGGGGGACTTCCAACGAGCAGTACTTC. This encodes CASSRSGGTSNEQYF.

The V gene is TRBV5-1, the J gene TRBJ2-5, with D unclear. CDR3 length: 14 residues. The V gene lost 2 bases and the J gene lost 1 base, with 9 bases spanning the gap. Germline V gives CDR1 SGHRS, CDR2 YFSETQ. CDR3 nucleotide sequence: TGCGCCAGCAGCTTAAATGGCGGCCAAGAGACCCAGTACTTC. Encoded protein: CASSLNGGQETQYF.

The chain employs TRBV29-1 and TRBJ1-2, with 8 bases that match TRBD1. Losses at the gene ends were 4 bases for V and 6 bases for J; bases not matched to a gene: 4. The CDR3 runs 12 residues. Germline V CDR1 and CDR2: SQVTM, ANQGSEA. CDR3 sequence (DNA): TGCAGCGTTGGGACAGGGAAGGATGGCTACACCTTC. Protein product: CSVGTGKDGYTF.

J is TRBJ1-5 and V is TRBV7-9; 7 nucleotides agree with TRBD1. The germline CDR1 and CDR2 sequences are SEHNR and FQNEAQ (reference sequence). Trimming cost V 6 bases and J 2 bases; bases outside gene matches: 7. This CDR3 is 15 amino acids long. The DNA for the CDR3 is TGTGCCAGCAGTCGACAGGGCGGAGGCAATCAGCCCCAGCATTTT. Residues: CASSRQGGGNQPQHF.

DNA of the CDR3: TGTGCCTGGAGAAAGGGGGCAGACTATGGCTACACCTTC. It specifies CAWRKGADYGYTF. The gene calls are TRBV30 and TRBJ1-2; 7 bases align to TRBD1. The V gene end was trimmed by 3 bases and the J gene end by 3 bases; junction bases not matched to a gene: 4. From germline, CDR1 is GTSNPN and CDR2 SVGIG (reference sequence). The CDR3 loop spans 13 amino acids.

The V and J genes are TRBV2 and TRBJ2-7; D remains ambiguous. The CDR3 is 13 amino acids. CDR1 and CDR2 (germline): SNHLY, FYNNEI. Trimming cost V 7 bases and J 0 bases, with 10 bases left between them. CDR3: CASIDMSSYEQYF. The CDR3 nucleotides read TGTGCCAGCATCGACATGAGCTCCTACGAGCAGTACTTC.

The genes are TRBV19 and TRBJ1-5, with 10 positions matching TRBD1. Trimming cost V 3 bases and J 5 bases; bases outside gene matches: 7. Germline loops: CDR1 LNHDA, CDR2 SQIVND (reference sequence). The CDR3 totals 16 residues. CDR3 protein: CASSISTGQGYQPQHF. CDR3 DNA: TGTGCCAGTAGTATTTCTACGGGACAGGGGTATCAGCCCCAGCATTTT.

The chain couples TRBV5-8 to TRBJ2-1, with D maybe TRBD2 (6 bases). This CDR3 comprises 14 residues. Germline CDR1 SGHTS, CDR2 YDEGEE. V lost 7 bases to trimming and J lost 3 bases, with 14 bases between them. The CDR3 DNA reads TGTGCCAGCCCTGGTGGGGGGTACTACAATGAGCAGTTCTTC. Translating it yields CASPGGGYYNEQFF.

The V gene is TRBV5-3, the J gene TRBJ1-2; D is unclear. TRBV5-3 is recorded as an ORF, its role being uncertain. This CDR3 spans 15 amino acids. V lost 4 bases to trimming and J lost 0 bases, with 13 bases between them. The CDR3 DNA sequence: TGTGCCAGAAGCCCGAGGGAGGTATCTAACTATGGCTACACCTTC. This translates into CARSPREVSNYGYTF.

This clone was seen a few times. The V call is TRBV2, the J call TRBJ2-3; 13 nucleotides agree with TRBD2. With 8 bases clipped from V and 5 bases from J, the junction kept 4 bases outside the gene matches. The germline V gene has CDR1 SNHLY and CDR2 FYNNEI. The CDR3 totals 14 residues. CDR3 protein: CASGLAGVKDTQYF. For the CDR3, the DNA is TGTGCCAGCGGACTAGCGGGGGTTAAAGATACGCAGTATTTT.

V usage is TRBV5-6 and J usage is TRBJ2-2, with 8 bases that match TRBD2. The CDR3 covers 16 residues. V gave up 6 bases and J gave up 6 bases; unmatched junction bases: 13. Germline V gene sequence: CDR1 SGHDT, CDR2 YYEEEE. CDR3 sequence: CASTRPGGSSAGELFF. CDR3 bases: TGTGCCAGCACCCGCCCGGGAGGGTCTAGCGCCGGGGAGCTGTTTTTT.

The J gene is TRBJ2-2, the V gene TRBV10-3; weak D call: TRBD1 (5 bases). V shed 7 bases and J shed 5 bases, with 8 bases lying between them. Germline V gene lookup returns CDR1 ENHRY and CDR2 SYGVKD. This CDR3 is 12 amino acids long. CDR3 DNA: TGTGCCATCACTCCAGGGACCGGGGAGCTGTTTTTT. As protein: CAITPGTGELFF.

The rearrangement links TRBV4-1 to TRBJ2-5; D remains unclear. The CDR3 is 13 amino acids. Germline V lookup: CDR1 MGHRA, CDR2 YSYEKL. Trimming shortened V by 1 base and J by 4 bases, and 7 bases separated the two germline ends. The CDR3 loop is CASSQALRETQYF. CDR3 bases: TGCGCCAGCAGCCAAGCCCTAAGAGAGACCCAGTACTTC.

The rearrangement links TRBV25-1 to TRBJ1-1; perhaps TRBD1 as D (5 bases). CDR3 length: 14 residues. The V gene lost 6 bases and the J gene lost 4 bases, with 15 bases spanning the gap. The germline gives CDR1 MGHDK, CDR2 SYGVNS. CDR3 residues: CASSLGGLATEAFF. The CDR3 DNA sequence: TGTGCCAGCAGCCTCGGGGGGTTGGCCACTGAAGCTTTCTTT. The full variable domain, completed using reference TRBV25-1 and TRBJ1-1, is EADIYQTPRYLVIGTGKKITLECSQTMGHDKMYWYQQDPGMELHLIHYSYGVNSTEKGDLSSESTVSRIRTEHFPLTLESARPSHTSQYLCASSLGGLATEAFFGQGTRLTVV.

The chain carries TRBV27 and TRBJ2-7, with D possibly TRBD2 on 5 matching bases. Germline CDR1 MNHEY, CDR2 SMNVEV (reference sequence). The CDR3 covers 13 residues. Trimming took 5 bases from V and 4 from J, leaving 12 bases between them. In nucleotides, the CDR3 is TGTGCCAGCAGTAGGGCCGGGGAATACGAGCAGTACTTC. Amino acids: CASSRAGEYEQYF.

The chain combines TRBV7-6 with TRBJ2-5; 11 bases map to TRBD2. The J call may be in error: the DNA end matches TRBJ2-7 better. The CDR3 is 19 residues long. Germline V lookup: CDR1 SGHVS, CDR2 FNYEAQ. CDR3 loop: CASSLASSMSSGGADEQYF. Here the CDR3 DNA reads TGTGCCAGCAGCTTAGCATCCTCGATGAGTAGCGGGGGGGCCGACGAGCAGTACTTC.